These T cell receptor beta chains were read from a single sample in a study of identical twins. TCRdb itself ran the 5' RACE reads through MiXCR, one entry per CDR3 protein. The table lists hundreds of thousands of distinct CDR3 sequences, around an eighth of them singletons, with about 1.5% in the top ten. A further study also used this sample, focusing on yellow fever vaccine responses in identical twins.

The sequencing sample was made of PBMCs. The receptors were sampled from a woman in her late teens or twenties in good health. Each CDR3 is given without its conserved first and last residue.

v_call cdr3_aa
TRBV5-1 ASSFIQAGGTDTQY
TRBV6-6 ASSYDFRGYT
TRBV24-1 ATSDLRDTQETQY
TRBV12-3/TRBV12-4 ASGGDSNEQF
TRBV2 ASSETPASNSPLH
TRBV19 ASSIERLASGRYSYNEQF
TRBV27 ASSPPPTPPGTEAF
TRBV10-3 AISARSGGGVSDTQY
TRBV12-3/TRBV12-4 ASSLPSGTSGRIYNEQF
TRBV5-1 ASRQVGTSGEETQY
TRBV10-3 AISASTQGSYGYT
TRBV5-1 ASSLDQDRQGIEKLF
TRBV7-7 ASSLVGGGGNEQF
TRBV20-1 SASGRKTTDTQY
TRBV12-5 ASGSEADSPLH
TRBV11-2 ASSFDLQGQGQPNTEAF
TRBV7-9 ASSLDGSGNSPLH
TRBV29-1 SVEDGRQGGTEAF
TRBV7-9 ASDTGTSGTDTQY
TRBV21-1 ASSSRDRHTGELF
TRBV10-3 AITSLRDPGNEQF
TRBV12-3/TRBV12-4 ASRGEGGTNEKLF
TRBV28 ASSLLYSGELF
TRBV5-1 ASSKRGYDEQF
TRBV2 ASTLRTGVAGELF
TRBV18 ASSPGPLHHNSGANVLT
TRBV10-3 AISAEDKNEQY
TRBV12-3/TRBV12-4 ASSFKGLAVEGNEQF
TRBV24-1 ATSEWTGERNEQF
TRBV27 ASTKSGASEKLF
TRBV10-3 ANGQENNSPLH
TRBV15 ATSRAFGINQPQH
TRBV24-1 ATSDTISNQPQH
TRBV24-1 ATSDRLAGGVETQY
TRBV7-9 ASSLAGLASTDTQY
TRBV6-5 ASSWGTGVAKPTEAF
TRBV12-3/TRBV12-4 ASSLHRMDQPQH
TRBV21-1 ASSNVGTYNSPLH
TRBV11-1 ASRGQGPYEQY
TRBV12-3/TRBV12-4 ASSHDYLYNEQF
TRBV14 ASSRPGRTDTQY
TRBV4-1 ASSQDQAENYGYT
TRBV2 ASRPGGTGELF
TRBV7-7 ASSWTSGKLYNEQF
TRBV6-5 ASSYRLAGSYNEQF
TRBV20-1 SARPPGLAAEQF
TRBV12-3/TRBV12-4 ASSPEGNTIY
TRBV28 ASSTAGGTTYEQY
TRBV28 ASTGSGNTIY
TRBV20-1 SASGQLNTEAF
TRBV19 ASSIGWQRTNEQF
TRBV2 ASKGVVYEQY